This entry lists 28 T cell receptor beta chains sequenced from one sample in a study of OX40 agonist ivuxolimab in advanced cancers. Profiled with immunoSEQ multiplex PCR; TCRdb holds only in-frame clones, not every one. The sample includes 30,000 to 35,000 clones, roughly 90% of them seen just once. Sequenced here: CD4+ or CD8+ T cells sorted from blood, sampled in a trial of the OX40 agonist ivuxolimab. These receptors originate from an adult with an advanced solid tumor such as melanoma, head and neck, liver or kidney cancer.

The V call is TRBV13, the J call TRBJ2-5, with D hard to call. Germline assignment: CDR1 PRHDT and CDR2 FYEKMQ (reference sequence). This CDR3 region has 13 residues. The V end lost 1 base, the J end lost 4 bases, and 7 bases lay between the germline ends. The CDR3 sequence is CASSLERRETQYF. The CDR3 DNA reads TGTGCCAGCAGCTTAGAACGGCGAGAGACCCAGTACTTC.

V gene TRBV28 combines with J gene TRBJ2-3, with TRBD1 matching 10 bases. Trimming took 5 bases from V and 0 from J; bases not matched to a gene: 2. This CDR3 is 15 amino acids long. Germline V CDR1 and CDR2: MDHEN, SYDVKM. The CDR3: CASSRGQGSTDTQYF. In DNA, the CDR3 is TGTGCCAGCAGTCGGGGACAGGGGAGCACAGATACGCAGTATTTT.

This clone was picked up one time. The J gene is TRBJ2-2, the V gene TRBV7-7; D is ambiguous. Germline V lookup: CDR1 SSHAT, CDR2 FNYEAQ (reference sequence). The CDR3 covers 12 residues. Trimming removed 3 bases from V and 6 bases from J, with 5 bases in between. CDR3 amino acids: CASSLGSGELFF. The CDR3 DNA reads TGTGCCAGCAGCTTGGGGTCCGGGGAGCTGTTTTTT.

This clone has only a few counts. The chain is built from TRBV19 and TRBJ2-7, with TRBD2 matching 8 bases. Looked up from germline, CDR1 is LNHDA and CDR2 is SQIVND (reference sequence). Trimming removed 10 bases from V and 3 bases from J; junction bases left unmatched: 8. The CDR3 runs to 13 residues. CDR3 DNA: TGTGCCACCTCCCCGGGACTAGTCTACGAGCAGTACTTC. This encodes CATSPGLVYEQYF.

This clone was detected only once. The rearrangement joins TRBV11-3 to TRBJ2-7, with TRBD1 matching 8 bases. V lost 5 bases and J lost 5; bases outside the gene matches: 8. Germline V gene data show CDR1 as SGHNT and CDR2 as YENEEA. CDR3 length equals 14 residues. DNA of the CDR3: TGTGCCAGCAGCCCCCGGGACAGGATCCACGAGCAGTACTTC. Amino acids: CASSPRDRIHEQYF.

The chain uses TRBV5-4 and TRBJ2-7; 12 bases are a match to TRBD2. After removal of 0 bases from V and 0 bases from J, the junction contained 4 bases not matched to a gene. CDR3 size: 17 residues. Germline V gives CDR1 SGHNT, CDR2 YYREEE (reference sequence). CDR3 sequence (DNA): TGTGCCAGCAGCTTGGGACTAGCGGGGGCCGTCTCCTACGAGCAGTACTTC. Encoded protein: CASSLGLAGAVSYEQYF.

The rearrangement joins TRBV7-9 to TRBJ1-1; D not certain. CDR3 size: 17 residues. Germline values: CDR1 SEHNR, CDR2 FQNEAQ (reference sequence). V shed 2 bases and J shed 7 bases, with 23 bases lying between them. The CDR3 is CASSLLGFVREAREAFF. The CDR3 region has the DNA TGTGCCAGCAGCTTATTGGGGTTCGTTAGGGAGGCCCGTGAAGCTTTCTTT.

The rearrangement links TRBV11-1 to TRBJ2-1, with D possibly being TRBD2 (5 bases). The ends were cut back, 4 bases at V and 6 bases at J, with 13 bases in the middle. Germline CDR1 is SGHAT and CDR2 is FQDESV (reference sequence). The CDR3 contains 14 residues. CDR3 in amino acids: CASSSFGNSNEQFF. The CDR3 DNA is TGTGCCAGCAGCTCCTTCGGGAACTCCAATGAGCAGTTCTTC. Complete variable domain (other parts from reference TRBV11-1 and TRBJ2-1): EAEVAQSPRYKITEKSQAVAFWCDPISGHATLYWYRQILGQGPELLVQFQDESVVDDSQLPKDRFSAERLKGVDSTLKIQPAELGDSAMYLCASSSFGNSNEQFFGPGTRLTVL.

This rearrangement joins TRBV6-6 to TRBJ1-2; 7 bases are a match to TRBD1. V gave up 6 bases and J gave up 1 base; unmatched junction bases: 11. The germline CDR1 and CDR2 sequences are MNHNY and SVGAGI (reference sequence). There are 16 residues in the CDR3. DNA for the CDR3: TGTGCCAGCAGGGGACAGATAAACGCTAATAACTATGGCTACACCTTC. It encodes CASRGQINANNYGYTF.

The rearrangement uses TRBV19 and TRBJ1-2, with 7 bases matching TRBD1. Losses at the gene ends were 7 bases for V and 0 bases for J; bases not matched to a gene: 8. CDR3 length: 15 amino acids. The germline V gene has CDR1 LNHDA and CDR2 SQIVND (reference sequence). CDR3 loop: CASKPSGTANYGYTF. The CDR3 bases are TGTGCCAGTAAGCCCTCCGGGACAGCTAACTATGGCTACACCTTC.

This rearrangement joins TRBV29-1 to TRBJ2-7; 7 nucleotides agree with TRBD2. Germline assignment: CDR1 SQVTM and CDR2 ANQGSEA. V dropped 8 bases and J dropped 3; count of bases not matched to a gene: 10. The length of the CDR3 is 13 residues. For the CDR3, the DNA is TGCAGCTTCCTCGGGGGGTCCAGCTACGAGCAGTACTTC. This codes for CSFLGGSSYEQYF.

The gene calls are TRBV4-3 and TRBJ2-3; D remains unclear. This CDR3 has 14 amino acids. Germline CDR1 is LGHNA and CDR2 is YSLEER. V was clipped by 0 bases and J by 7 bases, with 11 bases between them. CDR3 bases: TGCGCCAGCAGCCAAGATCTGGTGGGCAATACGCAGTATTTT. Translating it yields CASSQDLVGNTQYF.

The chain couples TRBV11-2 to TRBJ2-5; the D is unclear. This CDR3 comprises 16 residues. V lost 5 bases, J lost 5 bases, and 21 bases lay in between. Per the germline V gene, CDR1 is SGHAT and CDR2 is FQNNGV. In DNA form, the CDR3 reads TGTGCCAGCAGCCGAACAGTGGGGTTGAGTTGGGAGACCCAGTACTTC. Protein product: CASSRTVGLSWETQYF.

The chain links TRBV19 to TRBJ2-7; perhaps TRBD1 as D (5 bases). This CDR3 is built from 14 residues. Trimming pared 4 bases from V and 0 bases from J, leaving 10 bases between. Per the germline V gene, CDR1 is LNHDA and CDR2 is SQIVND (reference sequence). This CDR3 is CASSKDTHSYEQYF. The CDR3 nucleotides are TGTGCCAGTAGTAAGGACACCCACTCCTACGAGCAGTACTTC. Based on the CDR3 plus reference TRBV19 and TRBJ2-7, the full variable domain is DGGITQSPKYLFRKEGQNVTLSCEQNLNHDAMYWYRQDPGQGLRLIYYSQIVNDFQKGDIAEGYSVSREKKESFPLTVTSAQKNPTAFYLCASSKDTHSYEQYFGPGTRLTVT.

The chain links TRBV28 to TRBJ1-2; TRBD1 is a possible D gene (6 bases). This CDR3 has 15 residues. The germline gives CDR1 MDHEN, CDR2 SYDVKM. V was cut by 7 bases and J by 1 base, with 16 bases left in between. CDR3 DNA sequence: TGTGCCAGCATCGAGGGACACCAGATTAACTATGGCTACACCTTC. Residues: CASIEGHQINYGYTF.

This clone appeared a few times. The chain recombines TRBV30 with TRBJ2-3, with 13 bases that match TRBD2. V lost 3 bases to trimming and J lost 4 bases; unmatched junction nucleotides: 19. Germline V gene data show CDR1 as GTSNPN and CDR2 as SVGIG (reference sequence). The CDR3 is 20 residues long. DNA of the CDR3: TGTGCCTGGAGGGGAACAGGACTAGCGGGAGTAGGAAGGATGGCAGATACGCAGTATTTT. It specifies CAWRGTGLAGVGRMADTQYF. Full variable domain (missing parts from reference TRBV30 and TRBJ2-3): SQTIHQWPATLVQPVGSPLSLECTVEGTSNPNLYWYRQAAGRGLQLLFYSVGIGQISSEVPQNLSASRPQDRQFILSSKKLLLSDSGFYLCAWRGTGLAGVGRMADTQYFGPGTRLTVL.

The chain joins TRBV23-1 to TRBJ1-5; the D is unclear. TRBV23-1 is filed as an ORF, its function uncertain. The CDR3 runs to 14 residues. The V end was cut by 8 bases, the J end by 5 bases, with 16 bases between. CDR3 amino acids: CASSRAPRDQPQHF. CDR3 sequence (DNA): TGCGCCAGCTCGCGGGCCCCGAGGGATCAGCCCCAGCATTTT.

The gene calls are TRBV30 and TRBJ1-6; no clear D. CDR1 is GTSNPN and CDR2 is SVGIG in the germline V gene (reference sequence). Trimming removed 0 bases at V and 7 bases at J, with 7 bases between. The CDR3 sequence is 13 residues long. Here the CDR3 reads CAWSVGGNSPLHF. The DNA of the CDR3 is TGTGCCTGGAGTGTTGGAGGAAATTCACCCCTCCACTTT.

V is TRBV7-9 and J is TRBJ2-1; D is undetermined. With 5 bases removed from V and 10 bases from J, the gap between germline ends came to 9 bases. The germline CDR1 and CDR2 sequences are SEHNR and FQNEAQ (reference sequence). The length of the CDR3 is 11 residues. The CDR3 DNA follows: TGTGCCAGCAGCCTACAGAGGGAGCAGTTCTTC. Translated, it gives CASSLQREQFF.

The V gene is TRBV27, the J gene TRBJ2-7; D might be TRBD2 (6 bases). Germline V lookup: CDR1 MNHEY, CDR2 SMNVEV (reference sequence). The CDR3 totals 14 residues. The germline V and J ends were trimmed by 8 bases and 0 bases, with 14 bases remaining between them. CDR3 in DNA: TGTGCCAGCCTACCCAGCGGGCTCTCCTACGAGCAGTACTTC. Translated, it gives CASLPSGLSYEQYF.

The rearrangement joins TRBV4-3 to TRBJ1-2; tentative D call: TRBD1 (6 bases). With 3 bases removed from V and 2 bases from J, the gap between germline ends came to 25 bases. This CDR3 region has 19 residues. CDR1 and CDR2 (germline): LGHNA, YSLEER. The CDR3: CASSQILGTSGTLNYGYTF. CDR3 bases: TGCGCCAGCAGCCAGATACTGGGGACATCCGGTACCTTGAACTATGGCTACACCTTC.

This rearrangement joins TRBV27 to TRBJ1-2; no clear D gene. The V and J ends lost 3 bases and 0 bases respectively, with 8 bases between them. Looked up from germline, CDR1 is MNHEY and CDR2 is SMNVEV (reference sequence). CDR3 length: 14 amino acids. The CDR3 sequence: CASSFGRANYGYTF. The CDR3, as DNA: TGTGCCAGCAGTTTCGGGAGAGCTAACTATGGCTACACCTTC.

J is TRBJ2-7 and V is TRBV13; D might be TRBD2 (6 bases). Germline CDR1 and CDR2: PRHDT and FYEKMQ (reference sequence). CDR3 length: 14 residues. V was clipped by 5 bases and J by 2 bases, with 13 bases between them. CDR3: CASSLSGYAYEQYF. DNA for the CDR3: TGTGCCAGCAGCCTGAGCGGGTACGCCTACGAGCAGTACTTC.

The CDR3 DNA sequence: TGTGCCTGGAGTGTAGGGACTCTCGATGAGCAGTTCTTC. Translation gives CAWSVGTLDEQFF. V usage is TRBV30 and J usage is TRBJ2-1; tentatively, D is TRBD2 (6 bases). The germline V gene encodes CDR1 GTSNPN and CDR2 SVGIG (reference sequence). CDR3 length equals 13 residues. Trimming pared 0 bases from V and 8 bases from J, leaving 11 bases between.

The rearrangement links TRBV5-4 to TRBJ2-2; D remains unclear. The CDR3 has 11 amino acids. CDR1 is SGHNT, CDR2 YYREEE, per germline (reference sequence). The V gene lost 4 bases and the J gene lost 4 bases, with 2 bases spanning the gap. CDR3 coding DNA: TGTGCCAGCAGCACCACCGGGGAGCTGTTTTTT. It yields the protein CASSTTGELFF.

The CDR3 DNA reads TGCGCCACCGGTGGTGGGACTAGCTTCTCCTACGAGCAGTACTTC. Its translation is CATGGGTSFSYEQYF. The gene calls are TRBV10-2 and TRBJ2-7, with 9 nucleotides matching TRBD2. Trimming cost V 10 bases and J 0 bases; bases outside gene matches: 10. Germline V gene data show CDR1 as WSHSY and CDR2 as SAAADI. This CDR3 is built from 15 residues.

The chain has TRBV7-9 and TRBJ2-3; no clear D gene. Germline CDR1 and CDR2: SEHNR and FQNEAQ (reference sequence). CDR3 size: 13 residues. V lost 3 bases and J 1 base, leaving 5 bases between the germline ends. The CDR3 region has the DNA TGTGCCAGCAGCTTCCAGGGCACAGATACGCAGTATTTT. It specifies CASSFQGTDTQYF.

This sequence joins TRBV13 and TRBJ2-1; D gene unclear. This CDR3 contains 16 residues. With 0 bases removed from V and 0 bases from J, the gap between germline ends came to 9 bases. CDR1 is PRHDT, CDR2 FYEKMQ, per germline (reference sequence). The CDR3 bases are TGTGCCAGCAGCTTAGGCGCGTTAAACTCCTACAATGAGCAGTTCTTC. Translating it yields CASSLGALNSYNEQFF.